This T cell receptor beta chain is from a study of T cell responses to AZD1222 COVID-19 vaccine. This clone was detected once. The target antigen is unknown. Data came from immunoSEQ multiplex PCR; TCRdb stores just in-frame clones and leaves some out. The sample consists of 90,000 to 120,000 clones, about 90% of them appearing once. Study-wide results and limits: Reportedly, nearly half the spike-specific TCRs target unmutated variant regions. Regions 160-218 and 743-854 held dominance among vaccine-associated CD4 TCRs, which spanned spike.

Per the germline V gene, CDR1 is KGHSH and CDR2 is LQKENI. This CDR3 region has 15 residues. V lost 3 bases and J lost 0, with 9 bases in between. The material sequenced was peripheral blood, taken on day 0 of AZD1222 vaccination. The V call is TRBV18, the J call TRBJ1-3; unclear D gene. This clonotype was sampled from an adult in good health. The CDR3 loop reads CASSPVDYSGNTIYF. CDR3 nucleotide sequence: TGTGCCAGCTCACCGGTGGACTACTCTGGAAACACCATATATTTT.